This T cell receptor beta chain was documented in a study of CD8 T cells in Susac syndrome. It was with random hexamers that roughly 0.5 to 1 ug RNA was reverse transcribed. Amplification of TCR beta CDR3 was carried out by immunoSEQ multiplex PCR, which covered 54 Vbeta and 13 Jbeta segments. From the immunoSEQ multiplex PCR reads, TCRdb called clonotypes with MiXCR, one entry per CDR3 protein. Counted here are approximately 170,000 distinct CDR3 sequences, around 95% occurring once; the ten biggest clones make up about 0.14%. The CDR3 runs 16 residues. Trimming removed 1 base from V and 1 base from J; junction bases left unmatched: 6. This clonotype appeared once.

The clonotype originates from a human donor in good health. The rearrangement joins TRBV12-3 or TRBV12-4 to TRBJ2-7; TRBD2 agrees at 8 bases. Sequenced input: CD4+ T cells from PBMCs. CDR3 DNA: TGTGCCAGCAGTTTAGAATCGGGACTAGTGTCCTACGAGCAGTACTTC. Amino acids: CASSLESGLVSYEQYF.